A single sample is the source of the 8 T cell receptor beta chains below, sequenced in a study of cytomegalovirus exposure and HLA in healthy donors. The primer mix had 60 Vbeta and 13 Jbeta primers. Libraries were prepared by immunoSEQ multiplex PCR; TCRdb keeps only in-frame clonotypes and omits some of them. The table records about 190,000 clones, almost 75% of them present only once. Sequencing was carried out using PBMCs. The receptor source for this set is a woman in her 30s in good health and CMV-seropositive.

The chain recombines TRBV6-1 with TRBJ2-7; 9 bases line up with TRBD1. Germline trimming cut 6 bases from V and 2 bases from J; bases unmatched to any gene: 11. Germline V CDR1 and CDR2: MNHNS, SASEGT. CDR3 length equals 16 residues. The DNA of the CDR3 is TGTGCCAGCAGAGAAAACACCGGGACAGGGCCCTACGAGCAGTACTTC. It is translated as CASRENTGTGPYEQYF.

This clone was observed a handful of times. The chain's CDR3 is CASQVEETQYF. The DNA for the CDR3 is TGTGCCTCCCAGGTCGAAGAGACCCAGTACTTC. The chain uses TRBV5-4 and TRBJ2-5; the D is unclear. Germline-derived CDR1 and CDR2 are SGHNT and YYREEE (reference sequence). With 10 bases removed from V and 3 bases from J, the gap between germline ends came to 10 bases. This CDR3 contains 11 residues.

The V gene is TRBV5-1, the J gene TRBJ2-3, with 8 bases matching TRBD2. With V trimmed by 4 bases and J by 3 bases, 10 bases remained unmatched. The germline V gene encodes CDR1 SGHRS and CDR2 YFSETQ. The CDR3 length is 16 residues. In nucleotides, the CDR3 is TGCGCCAGCAGCGCCCTCAGCGGGAGTGGAACAGATACGCAGTATTTT. It codes for CASSALSGSGTDTQYF. The entire variable domain, with the rest obtained from reference TRBV5-1 and TRBJ2-3, is as follows: KAGVTQTPRYLIKTRGQQVTLSCSPISGHRSVSWYQQTPGQGLQFLFEYFSETQRNKGNFPGRFSGRQFSNSRSEMNVSTLELGDSALYLCASSALSGSGTDTQYFGPGTRLTVL.

This rearrangement joins TRBV18 to TRBJ2-3; 7 bases map to TRBD1. The junction had 11 bases not matched to a gene; V was cut back by 5 bases and J by 0 bases. This CDR3 is built from 17 residues. Germline CDR1 is KGHSH and CDR2 is LQKENI. DNA for the CDR3: TGTGCCAGCTCATTAGACCTCGGGACAGATAGCACAGATACGCAGTATTTT. Amino acids: CASSLDLGTDSTDTQYF.

The chain uses TRBV28 and TRBJ1-2; D is undetermined. The CDR3 totals 17 residues. The germline V gene encodes CDR1 MDHEN and CDR2 SYDVKM. V dropped 8 bases and J dropped 6 bases, with 28 bases sitting between them. The CDR3 nucleotides read TGTGCCAGCTCGGAGGATGGCCTGCTTGGCCGGAAGGATGGCTACACCTTC. Its protein product is CASSEDGLLGRKDGYTF.

The chain uses TRBV6-1 and TRBJ1-1; 7 positions match TRBD1. CDR1 is MNHNS and CDR2 is SASEGT in the germline V gene. This CDR3 is built from 9 residues. Trimming removed 10 bases from V and 8 bases from J; junction bases left unmatched: 1. The CDR3 nucleotides read TGTGCCACGGGACAGGAAGCTTTCTTT. This translates into CATGQEAFF.

The chain has TRBV6-5 and TRBJ2-5, with D possibly being TRBD2 (6 bases). This CDR3 is built from 14 residues. Germline CDR1 MNHEY, CDR2 SVGAGI. V was pared by 1 base and J by 5 bases, with 11 bases between. In DNA, the CDR3 is TGTGCCAGCAGTTACTTGGGAGGCGGGGAGACCCAGTACTTC. It specifies CASSYLGGGETQYF.

J is TRBJ2-7 and V is TRBV13, with unresolved D. Trimming shortened V by 1 base and J by 6 bases, and 22 bases separated the two germline ends. The CDR3 contains 17 residues. Germline CDR1 reads PRHDT; CDR2 reads FYEKMQ (reference sequence). CDR3 coding DNA: TGTGCCAGCAGCTTAGCCCCCTCGTCGCCCCAAACGGGCGAGCAGTACTTC. It specifies CASSLAPSSPQTGEQYF.